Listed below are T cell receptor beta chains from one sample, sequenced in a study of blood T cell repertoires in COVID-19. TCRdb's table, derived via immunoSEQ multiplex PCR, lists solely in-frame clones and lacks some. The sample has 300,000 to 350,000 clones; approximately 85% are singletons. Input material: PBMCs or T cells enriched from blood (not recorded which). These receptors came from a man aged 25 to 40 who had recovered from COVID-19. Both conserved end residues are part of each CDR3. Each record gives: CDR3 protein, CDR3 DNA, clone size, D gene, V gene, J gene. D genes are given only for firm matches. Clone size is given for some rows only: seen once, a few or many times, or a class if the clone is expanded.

CDR3: CASHERTGEGYTF
DNA: TGTGCCAGCCATGAGAGGACAGGGGAAGGCTACACCTTC
size: .
D: TRBD1
V: TRBV18
J: TRBJ1-2

CDR3: CASSKRDRVTGELFF
DNA: TGTGCCAGCAGCAAACGGGACAGGGTCACCGGGGAGCTGTTTTTT
size: .
D: TRBD1
V: TRBV11-2
J: TRBJ2-2

CDR3: CASSEFRGSGGTGETQYF
DNA: TGTGCCAGCAGTGAATTTCGGGGTAGCGGGGGGACTGGGGAGACCCAGTACTTC
size: .
D: TRBD2
V: TRBV2
J: TRBJ2-5

CDR3: CASSPSNYGYTF
DNA: TGTGCCAGCTCACCGAGTAACTATGGCTACACCTTC
size: .
D: .
V: TRBV18
J: TRBJ1-2

CDR3: CASSLRGGALMNTEAFF
DNA: TGTGCCAGCAGTTTAAGAGGGGGCGCTTTGATGAACACTGAAGCTTTCTTT
size: .
D: TRBD1
V: TRBV27
J: TRBJ1-1

CDR3: CAWGISSGGSPLHF
DNA: TGTGCCTGGGGGATCAGTTCGGGTGGTTCACCCCTCCACTTT
size: .
D: .
V: TRBV30
J: TRBJ1-6

CDR3: CATAPRGRNQPQHF
DNA: TGTGCCACGGCCCCCCGCGGCAGAAATCAGCCCCAGCATTTT
size: .
D: .
V: TRBV6-9
J: TRBJ1-5

CDR3: CSASDTGRPGGEAFF
DNA: TGCAGTGCTAGTGATACAGGGCGGCCTGGGGGTGAAGCTTTCTTT
size: .
D: .
V: TRBV20-1
J: TRBJ1-1

CDR3: CASSQVERARQETQYF
DNA: TGTGCCAGCAGCCAAGTAGAGAGGGCGCGGCAAGAGACCCAGTACTTC
size: few
D: .
V: TRBV3-1/TRBV3-2
J: TRBJ2-5

CDR3: CASSGEGVVYGYTF
DNA: TGTGCCAGCAGTGGTGAAGGAGTCGTCTATGGCTACACCTTC
size: .
D: .
V: TRBV25-1
J: TRBJ1-2

CDR3: CASSLGGGEPKNIQYF
DNA: TGTGCCAGCAGCTTAGGAGGGGGCGAACCCAAAAACATTCAGTACTTC
size: .
D: TRBD1
V: TRBV11-2
J: TRBJ2-4

CDR3: CASSEPPTGLYNEKLFF
DNA: TGTGCCAGCAGTGAACCACCCACAGGGCTCTATAATGAAAAACTGTTTTTT
size: .
D: .
V: TRBV25-1
J: TRBJ1-4

CDR3: CASSKGHSAEAFF
DNA: TGTGCCAGCAGCAAGGGACACTCGGCTGAAGCTTTCTTT
size: once
D: .
V: TRBV9
J: TRBJ1-1

CDR3: CASKIGVTQYF
DNA: TGTGCCAGCAAAATAGGAGTGACCCAGTACTTC
size: .
D: .
V: TRBV6-5
J: TRBJ2-5

CDR3: CASSLAQGGRNEQFF
DNA: TGCGCCAGCAGCTTGGCGCAGGGGGGTCGCAATGAGCAGTTCTTC
size: .
D: .
V: TRBV5-1
J: TRBJ2-1

CDR3: CASSFIPGQEGNEQFF
DNA: TGCGCCAGCAGCTTCATTCCGGGACAGGAGGGCAATGAGCAGTTCTTC
size: .
D: TRBD1
V: TRBV5-1
J: TRBJ2-1

CDR3: CASSLDPGVLDEAFF
DNA: TGTGCCAGCAGCCTCGACCCGGGGGTTCTGGATGAAGCTTTCTTT
size: few
D: .
V: TRBV7-9
J: TRBJ1-1

CDR3: CASSEVSVGLAASYNEQFF
DNA: TGTGCCAGCAGTGAAGTTAGTGTCGGGCTAGCGGCATCCTACAATGAGCAGTTCTTC
size: .
D: TRBD2
V: TRBV2
J: TRBJ2-1

CDR3: CASSGRGTSYNEQFF
DNA: TGTGCCAGCAGCGGCCGCGGGACTTCTTACAATGAGCAGTTCTTC
size: .
D: .
V: TRBV7-2
J: TRBJ2-1

CDR3: CANQSRVRKTQYF
DNA: TGCGCCAACCAATCGAGGGTTCGGAAGACCCAGTACTTC
size: .
D: .
V: TRBV10-1
J: TRBJ2-5

CDR3: CASSRPGTVADTQYF
DNA: TGTGCCAGTAGCCGGCCGGGGACAGTAGCAGATACGCAGTATTTT
size: .
D: TRBD1
V: TRBV19
J: TRBJ2-3

CDR3: CASSQERQTLNYGYTF
DNA: TGTGCCAGCAGCCAAGAGCGGCAGACTTTGAACTATGGCTACACCTTC
size: .
D: .
V: TRBV4-2
J: TRBJ1-2

CDR3: CASSVVGDSTDTQYF
DNA: TGTGCCAGCAGCGTAGTTGGAGACTCCACAGATACGCAGTATTTT
size: .
D: .
V: TRBV9
J: TRBJ2-3

CDR3: CAISERGVLNTGELFF
DNA: TGTGCCATCAGTGAGCGGGGGGTCTTGAACACCGGGGAGCTGTTTTTT
size: .
D: TRBD2
V: TRBV10-3
J: TRBJ2-2

CDR3: CAINAMGRNTEAFF
DNA: TGTGCCATCAACGCGATGGGGCGGAACACTGAAGCTTTCTTT
size: .
D: .
V: TRBV10-3
J: TRBJ1-1

CDR3: CASSEAIRVTEAFF
DNA: TGTGCCAGCAGTGAAGCGATCAGGGTGACTGAAGCTTTCTTT
size: .
D: .
V: TRBV2
J: TRBJ1-1

CDR3: CASSQNRIIYGYTF
DNA: TGTGCCAGCAGCCAAAACAGGATAATCTATGGCTACACCTTC
size: few
D: .
V: TRBV13
J: TRBJ1-2

CDR3: CASSPGGSLSNQPQHF
DNA: TGTGCCAGCAGCCCAGGGGGGAGCCTTAGCAATCAGCCCCAGCATTTT
size: .
D: TRBD1
V: TRBV7-9
J: TRBJ1-5

CDR3: CASTPVGGGETQYF
DNA: TGTGCCAGCACCCCAGTGGGCGGGGGTGAGACCCAGTACTTC
size: once
D: TRBD2
V: TRBV11-2
J: TRBJ2-5

CDR3: CASSLSGPYGYTF
DNA: TGTGCCAGCAGCTTGTCAGGGCCCTATGGCTACACCTTC
size: .
D: .
V: TRBV5-4
J: TRBJ1-2

CDR3: CASKGQGATDTQYF
DNA: TGCGCCAGCAAAGGACAGGGGGCGACAGATACGCAGTATTTT
size: .
D: TRBD1
V: TRBV5-1
J: TRBJ2-3

CDR3: CASSVGGRMNTGELFF
DNA: TGTGCCAGCAGCGTTGGGGGGAGGATGAACACCGGGGAGCTGTTTTTT
size: .
D: .
V: TRBV9
J: TRBJ2-2

CDR3: CASRLDSLSSYNEQFF
DNA: TGTGCCAGCAGACTCGACAGCCTCAGCTCCTACAATGAGCAGTTCTTC
size: .
D: .
V: TRBV3-1/TRBV3-2
J: TRBJ2-1

CDR3: CASSRGRLNTEAFF
DNA: TGTGCCAGCAGCCGCGGGAGACTGAACACTGAAGCTTTCTTT
size: .
D: .
V: TRBV27
J: TRBJ1-1

CDR3: CASSPSRGSNSNYGYTF
DNA: TGTGCCAGCTCACCATCCCGGGGAAGCAATTCTAACTATGGCTACACCTTC
size: once
D: .
V: TRBV18
J: TRBJ1-2

CDR3: CASSVQMNSPLHF
DNA: TGTGCCAGCAGCGTCCAGATGAATTCACCCCTCCACTTT
size: .
D: .
V: TRBV9
J: TRBJ1-6

CDR3: CASSPAGMGTDTQYF
DNA: TGTGCCAGCAGCCCTGCGGGGATGGGCACAGATACGCAGTATTTT
size: .
D: .
V: TRBV13
J: TRBJ2-3

CDR3: CSVVDRESQPQHF
DNA: TGCAGCGTCGTAGACAGGGAGAGTCAGCCCCAGCATTTT
size: few
D: TRBD1
V: TRBV29-1
J: TRBJ1-5

CDR3: CASSLGRDTQYF
DNA: TGTGCCAGCAGTCTGGGGAGAGATACGCAGTATTTT
size: .
D: .
V: TRBV12-3/TRBV12-4
J: TRBJ2-3

CDR3: CAWSQGSTDTQYF
DNA: TGTGCCTGGAGCCAGGGATCCACAGATACGCAGTATTTT
size: once
D: .
V: TRBV30
J: TRBJ2-3

CDR3: CASTRSSGTEAFF
DNA: TGTGCCAGCACAAGGAGTTCGGGGACTGAAGCTTTCTTT
size: .
D: .
V: TRBV28
J: TRBJ1-1

CDR3: CASSYYTEQYF
DNA: TGTGCCAGCAGTTACTATACAGAGCAGTACTTC
size: .
D: .
V: TRBV6-5
J: TRBJ2-7

CDR3: CASSQDRLRNYYGYTF
DNA: TGTGCCAGCAGCCAAGATCGTTTGCGGAATTACTATGGCTACACCTTC
size: .
D: .
V: TRBV3-1/TRBV3-2
J: TRBJ1-2

CDR3: CAWRIQGAPGYTF
DNA: TGTGCCTGGAGGATACAGGGGGCGCCTGGCTACACCTTC
size: .
D: TRBD1
V: TRBV30
J: TRBJ1-2

CDR3: CASSTRQGLADTQYF
DNA: TGTGCCAGTAGTACACGACAGGGCCTGGCAGATACGCAGTATTTT
size: .
D: TRBD1
V: TRBV19
J: TRBJ2-3

CDR3: CASSLTGNAYEQYF
DNA: TGCGCCAGCAGCCTGACAGGGAACGCCTACGAGCAGTACTTC
size: .
D: TRBD1
V: TRBV4-1
J: TRBJ2-7

CDR3: CASTKTGGAGTEAFF
DNA: TGTGCCAGCACAAAGACAGGGGGCGCCGGCACTGAAGCTTTCTTT
size: .
D: TRBD1
V: TRBV6-5
J: TRBJ1-1

CDR3: CSVEKVQAIPSGYTF
DNA: TGCAGCGTTGAAAAAGTACAGGCAATTCCATCAGGCTACACCTTC
size: .
D: .
V: TRBV29-1
J: TRBJ1-2

CDR3: CASSQDPGQVLHGYTF
DNA: TGTGCCAGCAGCCAAGATCCGGGACAGGTTTTACATGGCTACACCTTC
size: .
D: TRBD1
V: TRBV4-2
J: TRBJ1-2

CDR3: CASSTGQGRQPQHF
DNA: TGTGCCAGTAGTACGGGACAGGGACGACAGCCCCAGCATTTT
size: .
D: TRBD1
V: TRBV19
J: TRBJ1-5

CDR3: CASSKTGSGYTF
DNA: TGTGCCAGCAGTAAGACAGGGTCTGGCTACACCTTC
size: .
D: TRBD1
V: TRBV9
J: TRBJ1-2

CDR3: CASRPTPTDTQYF
DNA: TGCGCCAGCAGACCGACACCCACAGATACGCAGTATTTT
size: .
D: .
V: TRBV5-1
J: TRBJ2-3

CDR3: CASSSTGGANTGELFF
DNA: TGTGCCAGCAGTTCGACAGGGGGAGCGAACACCGGGGAGCTGTTTTTT
size: .
D: TRBD1
V: TRBV2
J: TRBJ2-2

CDR3: CASSTEDTQYF
DNA: TGTGCCAGCAGTACAGAGGATACGCAGTATTTT
size: .
D: .
V: TRBV12-3/TRBV12-4
J: TRBJ2-3

CDR3: CASSFQYGYTF
DNA: TGTGCCAGCAGCTTTCAGTACGGCTACACCTTC
size: .
D: .
V: TRBV13
J: TRBJ1-2

CDR3: CASRRGKGGKAFF
DNA: TGTGCCAGTAGGCGGGGGAAGGGGGGAAAAGCTTTCTTT
size: .
D: .
V: TRBV19
J: TRBJ1-1

CDR3: CASGLGQGRNEQYF
DNA: TGTGCTAGTGGTTTGGGACAGGGTCGGAACGAGCAGTACTTC
size: .
D: TRBD1
V: TRBV12-5
J: TRBJ2-7